These 23 T cell receptor beta chains were all obtained from the same sample, sequenced in a study of blood T cell repertoires in COVID-19. Profiled with immunoSEQ multiplex PCR; TCRdb holds only in-frame clones, not every one. The repertoire holds 130,000 or so clones, with roughly 79% as singletons. The source material was peripheral blood. These receptors all stem from a woman aged 55-75 years with active or convalescent COVID-19.

The chain carries TRBV7-6 and TRBJ2-7; perhaps TRBD2 as D (5 bases). V was trimmed by 4 bases and J by 6 bases, leaving 19 bases between them. Germline loops: CDR1 SGHVS, CDR2 FNYEAQ. CDR3 length: 15 residues. CDR3 nucleotide sequence: TGTGCCAGCAGCTCCGGTTCGGGGATCGCGGGCGAGCAGTACTTC. This sequence encodes CASSSGSGIAGEQYF.

V and J are TRBV6-5 and TRBJ1-3; no reliable D call. Trimming took off 6 bases at V and 5 bases at J, with 17 bases between the two ends. CDR1 and CDR2 from the germline V gene are MNHEY and SVGAGI. There are 15 residues in the CDR3. This chain's CDR3 is CASRTGLRERNTIYF. The CDR3 bases are TGTGCCAGCAGAACCGGACTCCGGGAAAGAAACACCATATATTTT.

The rearrangement joins TRBV28 to TRBJ1-3; no reliable D call. V was cut by 1 base and J by 2 bases, with 9 bases left in between. Germline V gene sequence: CDR1 MDHEN, CDR2 SYDVKM. The CDR3 is 15 amino acids. CDR3 sequence: CASSLSYSTGNTIYF. Here the CDR3 DNA reads TGTGCCAGCAGTTTATCCTATTCGACTGGAAACACCATATATTTT. The whole variable domain, filled in from reference TRBV28 and TRBJ1-3, reads DVKVTQSSRYLVKRTGEKVFLECVQDMDHENMFWYRQDPGLGLRLIYFSYDVKMKEKGDIPEGYSVSREKKERFSLILESASTNQTSMYLCASSLSYSTGNTIYFGEGSWLTVV.

Notes on this clone: It is likely a read error, because the conserved phenylalanine at the end of the CDR3 is missing. The DNA is left out, because the CDR3 cannot be placed on it with certainty; the CDR3 is given as TCRdb lists it. This chain uses TRBV6-5 with TRBJ1-1. The CDR3 spans 10 residues, counting both ends. Germline CDR1 reads MNHEY; CDR2 reads SVGAGI. The CDR3 spells CASSYAGGVR.

This clone appeared once. The chain joins TRBV30 to TRBJ2-3; TRBD2 is a possible D gene (5 bases). This CDR3 has 14 amino acids. Germline V gene lookup returns CDR1 GTSNPN and CDR2 SVGIG (reference sequence). V was pared by 3 bases and J by 0 bases, with 10 bases between. CDR3 residues: CAWSFGGSTDTQYF. For the CDR3, the DNA is TGTGCCTGGAGCTTTGGCGGGAGCACAGATACGCAGTATTTT.

The chain joins TRBV27 to TRBJ1-6; 10 positions match TRBD1. CDR1 is MNHEY and CDR2 is SMNVEV in the germline V gene (reference sequence). The CDR3 is 19 residues long. V shed 6 bases, J shed 2 bases, and the junction held 13 bases outside the gene matches. The CDR3 reads CASRPGTGERDTYNSPLHF. As DNA, the CDR3 is TGTGCCAGCAGGCCAGGGACAGGGGAAAGGGATACCTATAATTCACCCCTCCACTTT.

This rearrangement joins TRBV15 to TRBJ1-1; D is uncertain. Trimming removed 0 bases at V and 0 bases at J, with 11 bases between. From germline, CDR1 is LNHNV and CDR2 YYDKDF (reference sequence). The CDR3 has 16 amino acids. CDR3: CATSRELAGMNTEAFF. CDR3 bases: TGTGCCACCAGCAGAGAATTGGCGGGGATGAACACTGAAGCTTTCTTT.

The chain carries TRBV19 and TRBJ1-3; D is perhaps TRBD1 (5 bases). The V and J ends lost 8 bases and 4 bases respectively, with 15 bases between them. CDR1 and CDR2 (germline): LNHDA, SQIVND (reference sequence). This CDR3 is built from 14 residues. The CDR3 loop reads CASAQGAAGNTIYF. The CDR3, as DNA: TGTGCCAGTGCTCAGGGTGCAGCAGGAAACACCATATATTTT.

This clone was detected only a few times. The V and J genes are TRBV6-5 and TRBJ2-1, with D perhaps TRBD1 (7 bases). V was pared by 5 bases and J by 4 bases, with 15 bases between. Germline CDR1 is MNHEY and CDR2 is SVGAGI. CDR3 length: 15 amino acids. The CDR3, as DNA: TGTGCCAGCAGTCCCTCAGGGGGGATTTACAATGAGCAGTTCTTC. Amino acids: CASSPSGGIYNEQFF.

The gene calls are TRBV11-2 and TRBJ2-7; TRBD1 matches at 8 bases. CDR3 length equals 15 residues. Germline V gives CDR1 SGHAT, CDR2 FQNNGV. CDR3 protein: CASSIDRGHFYEQYV. The CDR3 DNA reads as TGTGCCAGCAGCATAGACAGGGGTCATTTCTACGAGCAGTACGTC.

This chain joins TRBV19 and TRBJ2-3; D remains unclear. The germline V gene encodes CDR1 LNHDA and CDR2 SQIVND (reference sequence). This CDR3 contains 13 residues. V lost 6 bases and J 5 bases, leaving 12 bases between the germline ends. The DNA of the CDR3 is TGTGCCAGTAGCCATGTCGGTGGAGATACGCAGTATTTT. Translating gives CASSHVGGDTQYF.

The chain couples TRBV28 to TRBJ1-2; D call uncertain. The germline CDR1 and CDR2 sequences are MDHEN and SYDVKM. The CDR3 spans 14 residues. The V gene lost 6 bases and the J gene lost 2 bases, with 13 bases spanning the gap. CDR3 in amino acids: CASRVRAPNYGYTF. CDR3 bases: TGTGCCAGCAGGGTGCGGGCTCCCAACTATGGCTACACCTTC.

V and J are TRBV7-9 and TRBJ1-1; 9 nucleotides align to TRBD1. Germline trimming cut 5 bases from V and 6 bases from J; bases unmatched to any gene: 7. Germline V gene data show CDR1 as SEHNR and CDR2 as FQNEAQ (reference sequence). The CDR3 extends over 14 amino acids. Here the CDR3 DNA reads TGTGCCAGCAGCCCGGGACAGGGATATTCTGAAGCTTTCTTT. Amino acid sequence: CASSPGQGYSEAFF.

Only a few counts were recorded for this clone. The chain links TRBV18 to TRBJ2-7; maybe TRBD2 (5 bases). The CDR3 runs to 12 residues. Trimming removed 4 bases from V and 3 bases from J, with 7 bases in between. CDR1 and CDR2 from the germline V gene are KGHSH and LQKENI. The CDR3 loop reads CASSQTNYEQYF. The CDR3 bases are TGTGCCAGCTCACAGACTAACTACGAGCAGTACTTC.

This clone qualifies as medium-sized (0.01 to 0.1%). This chain uses TRBV28 with TRBJ2-1; 8 bases match TRBD2. Per the germline V gene, CDR1 is MDHEN and CDR2 is SYDVKM. V shed 6 bases and J 5 bases; nucleotides not matched to a gene: 9. The CDR3 has 15 residues. CDR3 nucleotides: TGTGCCAGCAGCCTCGTAGCGGGATCTCACAATGAGCAGTTCTTC. Translation: CASSLVAGSHNEQFF.

This clone appeared once. The V gene is TRBV6-1, the J gene TRBJ2-6, with D perhaps matching TRBD1 (6 bases). The germline V gene encodes CDR1 MNHNS and CDR2 SASEGT. This CDR3 has 17 residues. The V gene lost 3 bases and the J gene lost 1 base, with 13 bases spanning the gap. The CDR3 DNA is TGTGCCAGCAGTGACAGGGGTGAGACTTCTGGGGCCAACGTCCTGACTTTC. It translates to CASSDRGETSGANVLTF.

The chain couples TRBV7-9 to TRBJ2-7, with a possible D match to TRBD2 (6 bases). Per germline, CDR1 SEHNR and CDR2 FQNEAQ (reference sequence). Trimming left V 0 bases short and J 7 bases short, with 13 bases between. CDR3 length: 14 residues. The CDR3 sequence: CASSLAAGTEEQYV. The CDR3 nucleotides are TGTGCCAGCAGCTTAGCCGCGGGGACGGAAGAGCAGTACGTC.

V usage is TRBV19 and J usage is TRBJ1-2; D call uncertain. The length of the CDR3 is 16 residues. In germline, CDR1 is LNHDA, CDR2 SQIVND (reference sequence). V was pared by 2 bases and J by 4 bases, with 17 bases between. CDR3 residues: CASSISLDRGGYGYTF. In nucleotides, the CDR3 is TGTGCCAGTAGTATATCCCTCGACCGGGGAGGCTATGGCTACACCTTC. Looking up the rest from reference TRBV19 and TRBJ1-2 gives the full variable domain: DGGITQSPKYLFRKEGQNVTLSCEQNLNHDAMYWYRQDPGQGLRLIYYSQIVNDFQKGDIAEGYSVSREKKESFPLTVTSAQKNPTAFYLCASSISLDRGGYGYTFGSGTRLTVV.

The chain uses TRBV3-1 (or the pseudogene TRBV3-2) and TRBJ2-1; maybe TRBD1 (5 bases). CDR3 length: 12 residues. Germline loops: CDR1 LGHDT, CDR2 YNNKEL (reference sequence). The V end lost 6 bases, the J end lost 10 bases, and 13 bases lay between the germline ends. CDR3 in DNA: TGTGCCAGCAGTCTCAGGGCACGGGAGCAGTTCTTC. This translates into CASSLRAREQFF.

This sequence joins TRBV6-6 and TRBJ1-1; D may be TRBD1 (6 bases). Germline CDR1 MNHNY, CDR2 SVGAGI (reference sequence). This CDR3 has 14 residues. Trimming removed 4 bases from V and 0 bases from J, with 9 bases in between. The CDR3 region is CASSSGQLNTEAFF. The DNA of the CDR3 is TGTGCCAGCAGTTCAGGACAGTTGAACACTGAAGCTTTCTTT.

This clone came up a few times. The gene calls are TRBV29-1 and TRBJ1-2, with D perhaps matching TRBD1 (6 bases). This CDR3 is 13 amino acids long. V was clipped by 5 bases and J by 5 bases, with 15 bases between them. Germline V CDR1 and CDR2: SQVTM, ANQGSEA. CDR3: CSVTEGGDYGYTF. CDR3 DNA: TGCAGCGTTACGGAGGGGGGGGATTATGGCTACACCTTC.

A few counts support this clone. This chain joins TRBV4-3 and TRBJ2-3, with 12 bases aligning to TRBD2. With 3 bases clipped from V and 5 bases from J, the junction kept 3 bases outside the gene matches. Germline lookup yields CDR1 LGHNA and CDR2 YSLEER. The CDR3 totals 15 residues. CDR3 residues: CASSHRLAGEDTQYF. CDR3 bases: TGCGCCAGCAGCCACAGACTAGCGGGAGAAGATACGCAGTATTTT.

The genes are TRBV10-3 and TRBJ1-3; tentative D call: TRBD1 (5 bases). Trimming removed 4 bases at V and 4 bases at J, with 11 bases between. The CDR3 is made up of 14 amino acids. Germline CDR1 and CDR2: ENHRY and SYGVKD. CDR3 bases: TGTGCCATCAGTGGAACTGGGGGGGGAAACACCATATATTTT. As protein: CAISGTGGGNTIYF.